What follows describes a single T cell receptor (beta chain). Its antigen is currently unknown. This sample was taken from a study of cytomegalovirus exposure and HLA in healthy donors. General study results and limits: In vitro experiments confirmed that three CMV-associated chains were specific for CMV antigens. The study labeled 150 or so TCR beta chains cytomegalovirus-associated.

TCRdb's copy holds only in-frame clones and misses some; the assay was immunoSEQ multiplex PCR. The sample yields under 80,000 clones, approximately 88% seen once. The germline V gene encodes CDR1 SQVTM and CDR2 ANQGSEA. Unmatched junction bases numbered 4, after V lost 4 bases and J lost 5 bases. The CDR3 extends over 12 amino acids. The sequence was collected from a woman aged 18-35 years in good health and CMV-seronegative. J is TRBJ2-5 and V is TRBV29-1; 7 positions match TRBD1. The sequenced sample was PBMCs. This CDR3 reads CSVGGGGETQYF. The CDR3 DNA reads TGCAGCGTTGGAGGGGGCGGTGAGACCCAGTACTTC.